Below, one T cell receptor (beta chain) is given with its context. Its cognate antigen is unknown. The V end was cut by 6 bases, the J end by 4 bases, with 13 bases between. The CDR3 totals 14 residues. From germline, CDR1 is KGHSH and CDR2 LQKENI. This specimen comes from a study of cytomegalovirus exposure and HLA in healthy donors. Whole-study results and caveats: Productive rates of about 90% or about 30% were seen for most TCR beta V segments in an earlier analysis. CMV antigen specificity of a few CMV-associated chains was confirmed in vitro.

Participants comprised healthy donors of bone marrow. 60 Vbeta and 13 Jbeta primers were used in PCR. Original handling: Among the unique TCR beta chains that a later analysis counted, about 85 million in all, roughly 10 million were shared. Assay: immunoSEQ multiplex PCR; the TCRdb copy retains only in-frame clones and omits some. That table furnishes V, J and clone size, whereas the DNA furnished D and trimming. Here the sample spans 170,000 or so clones, 80% to 85% being singletons. The sample taken for sequencing was PBMCs. This chain links TRBV18 with TRBJ1-3, with D uncertain. The TCR was taken from a man younger than 30 in good health and CMV-seronegative. The CDR3 spells CASSLGMGGNTIYF. The CDR3 DNA reads TGTGCCAGCTCCCTTGGCATGGGCGGAAACACCATATATTTT.